A single sample gave rise to the 32 T cell receptor beta chains below, sequenced in a study of T cell responses to AZD1222 COVID-19 vaccine. TCRdb's copy holds only in-frame clones and misses some; the assay was immunoSEQ multiplex PCR. The data show roughly 130,000 clones, about 90% seen once. The sample in question was peripheral blood, obtained on day 0 of MenACWY control vaccination. These receptors originate from an adult in good health.

This chain links TRBV24-1 with TRBJ2-2; D may match TRBD1 or TRBD2 (5 bases each). Germline values: CDR1 KGHDR, CDR2 SFDVKD. The germline V and J ends were trimmed by 3 bases and 1 base, with 17 bases remaining between them. This CDR3 spans 18 amino acids. The CDR3 nucleotides read TGTGCCACCAGTGATCTCCCCCCGGGGACGGAGAACACCGGGGAGCTGTTTTTT. Its translation: CATSDLPPGTENTGELFF.

This chain joins TRBV28 and TRBJ2-1, with 7 positions matching TRBD1. J lost 2 bases, V lost 9 bases, and 7 bases had no gene match. The CDR3 consists of 14 residues. The germline CDR1 and CDR2 sequences are MDHEN and SYDVKM. The CDR3 bases are TGTGCCAGTTTACAGGGGTCTCCCTACAATGAGCAGTTCTTC. Protein: CASLQGSPYNEQFF.

The gene calls are TRBV5-4 and TRBJ2-7; TRBD2 aligns across 7 bases. The CDR3 runs 16 residues. The V segment lost 4 bases and the J segment 0 bases; nucleotides outside the gene matches: 10. Looked up from germline, CDR1 is SGHNT and CDR2 is YYREEE (reference sequence). The CDR3 nucleotides are TGTGCCAGCAGCGGGTCCGGGACTATAGGCTCCTACGAGCAGTACTTC. Translation: CASSGSGTIGSYEQYF.

The rearrangement uses TRBV12-3 or TRBV12-4 and TRBJ2-3; the match to TRBD2 covers 7 bases. The V and J ends lost 3 bases and 13 bases, in that order; junction bases with no gene match: 7. This CDR3 is 12 amino acids long. CDR3: CASSLGTTLKYF. The CDR3 DNA reads as TGTGCCAGCAGTTTGGGGACTACCCTCAAGTATTTT.

The rearrangement links TRBV29-1 to TRBJ2-3, with D perhaps TRBD1 or TRBD2 (5 bases each). V lost 3 bases and J 8 bases, leaving 18 bases between the germline ends. CDR1 is SQVTM, CDR2 ANQGSEA, per germline. CDR3 length: 14 amino acids. For the CDR3, the DNA is TGCAGCGTTGAGGTTGAGGGGCGGCCAGGTACGCAGTATTTT. Translation: CSVEVEGRPGTQYF.

The chain recombines TRBV9 with TRBJ1-2; D gene uncertain. The germline gives CDR1 SGDLS, CDR2 YYNGEE. CDR3 length: 16 residues. Deletions cut 0 bases from V and 2 bases from J, with 14 bases between. CDR3 bases: TGTGCCAGCAGCGTAGCGGCAGATAACGTCAACTATGGCTACACCTTC. Amino acids: CASSVAADNVNYGYTF. The full variable domain, rest sourced from reference TRBV9 and TRBJ1-2, is DSGVTQTPKHLITATGQRVTLRCSPRSGDLSVYWYQQSLDQGLQFLIQYYNGEERAKGNILERFSAQQFPDLHSELNLSSLELGDSALYFCASSVAADNVNYGYTFGSGTRLTVV.

Only one count was recorded for this clone. The J gene is TRBJ1-5, the V gene TRBV12-5, with a weak D call TRBD1 (5 bases). This CDR3 is built from 14 residues. V shed 6 bases and J shed 2 bases, with 11 bases lying between them. Germline V gives CDR1 LGHNT, CDR2 FRNRAP. This CDR3 is CASGVGPGNQPQHF. The CDR3 nucleotides read TGTGCTAGTGGGGTGGGACCGGGCAATCAGCCCCAGCATTTT.

The chain couples TRBV7-9 to TRBJ2-3; TRBD1 might be the D (6 bases). Germline V gene sequence: CDR1 SEHNR, CDR2 FQNEAQ (reference sequence). The V end was cut by 5 bases, the J end by 2 bases, with 14 bases between. The CDR3 runs 15 residues. CDR3: CASSLQGPSTDTQYF. The CDR3 DNA follows: TGTGCCAGCAGCCTACAGGGCCCATCCACAGATACGCAGTATTTT.

Here the CDR3 reads CASRGGTYNEQFF. CDR3 nucleotide sequence: TGCGCCAGCAGAGGCGGGACCTACAATGAGCAGTTCTTC. The chain couples TRBV5-1 to TRBJ2-1; possible D gene TRBD2, 6 bases. V was pared by 5 bases and J by 2 bases, with 8 bases between. Germline assignment: CDR1 SGHRS and CDR2 YFSETQ. CDR3 length equals 13 residues.

J is TRBJ1-6 and V is TRBV13, with 9 bases that match TRBD1. Germline CDR1 PRHDT, CDR2 FYEKMQ (reference sequence). V lost 3 bases, J lost 10 bases, and 7 bases stayed unmatched. This CDR3 region has 15 residues. The CDR3: CASSLKGQGSSPLHF. The CDR3 DNA reads as TGTGCCAGCAGCTTGAAGGGACAGGGAAGCTCACCCCTCCACTTT.

The chain combines TRBV5-1 with TRBJ2-2; tentatively, D is TRBD1 (5 bases). Germline V gives CDR1 SGHRS, CDR2 YFSETQ. The V gene lost 3 bases and the J gene lost 0 bases, with 12 bases spanning the gap. This CDR3 is built from 16 residues. CDR3 DNA sequence: TGCGCCAGCAGCTCGGACACATTAGCGAACACCGGGGAGCTGTTTTTT. Its translation: CASSSDTLANTGELFF.

This clone was recorded once. The V and J genes are TRBV5-4 and TRBJ1-1, with D hard to call. Germline V CDR1 and CDR2: SGHNT, YYREEE (reference sequence). This CDR3 spans 17 amino acids. Trimming cost V 4 bases and J 4 bases, with 23 bases left between them. In DNA, the CDR3 is TGTGCCAGCAGCGGCGGTCGCAGGACCCCGAAGGGCACTGAAGCTTTCTTT. Translating gives CASSGGRRTPKGTEAFF. The full variable domain, its missing parts supplied by reference TRBV5-4 and TRBJ1-1, is ETGVTQSPTHLIKTRGQQVTLRCSSQSGHNTVSWYQQALGQGPQFIFQYYREEENGRGNFPPRFSGLQFPNYSSELNVNALELDDSALYLCASSGGRRTPKGTEAFFGQGTRLTVV.

This sequence joins TRBV27 and TRBJ2-1, with D hard to call. Trimming took off 3 bases at V and 8 bases at J, with 14 bases between the two ends. The CDR3 loop spans 14 amino acids. Germline V gene sequence: CDR1 MNHEY, CDR2 SMNVEV (reference sequence). DNA for the CDR3: TGTGCCAGCAGTTTGTTGCGACTGGCCCATGAGCAGTTCTTC. Its protein is CASSLLRLAHEQFF.

V gene TRBV27 combines with J gene TRBJ1-1, with 8 bases matching TRBD1. Per germline, CDR1 MNHEY and CDR2 SMNVEV (reference sequence). V lost 7 bases, J lost 4 bases, and 14 bases stayed unmatched. The CDR3 runs to 16 residues. Written as DNA, the CDR3 is TGTGCCAGCAACCCCCTAGGACAGGGAAGATTCACTGAAGCTTTCTTT. Its protein product is CASNPLGQGRFTEAFF.

The genes are TRBV3-1 (or the pseudogene TRBV3-2) and TRBJ2-3; TRBD2 is a possible D gene (5 bases). Looked up from germline, CDR1 is LGHDT and CDR2 is YNNKEL (reference sequence). With 0 bases removed from V and 4 bases from J, the gap between germline ends came to 17 bases. The CDR3 extends over 17 amino acids. CDR3 protein: CASSQDPPRGQADTQYF. DNA of the CDR3: TGTGCCAGCAGCCAAGATCCCCCCCGGGGTCAAGCAGATACGCAGTATTTT.

In nucleotides, the CDR3 is TGTGCCAGCAGCGTAGCTTCAGACCGGGACCTCCACTTT. Translation: CASSVASDRDLHF. This rearrangement joins TRBV9 to TRBJ1-6, with D unclear. The CDR3 loop spans 13 amino acids. Germline assignment: CDR1 SGDLS and CDR2 YYNGEE. Trimming cost V 0 bases and J 15 bases, with 13 bases left between them. The variable domain in full, with the rest retrieved from reference TRBV9 and TRBJ1-6, is DSGVTQTPKHLITATGQRVTLRCSPRSGDLSVYWYQQSLDQGLQFLIQYYNGEERAKGNILERFSAQQFPDLHSELNLSSLELGDSALYFCASSVASDRDLHFGNGTRLTVT.

The chain combines TRBV5-1 with TRBJ1-5; tentatively, D is TRBD1 (5 bases). CDR1 is SGHRS, CDR2 YFSETQ, per germline. The germline V and J ends were trimmed by 0 bases and 3 bases, with 7 bases remaining between them. This CDR3 is built from 14 residues. The CDR3 loop reads CASSLGDPNQPQHF. The CDR3 coding sequence is TGCGCCAGCAGCTTGGGGGACCCCAATCAGCCCCAGCATTTT.

The chain links TRBV7-9 to TRBJ2-3; a weak D match, TRBD1 (6 bases). Germline V lookup: CDR1 SEHNR, CDR2 FQNEAQ (reference sequence). The CDR3 is 16 residues long. V lost 1 base and J lost 6, with 17 bases in between. CDR3 loop: CASSLGHRTAGDTQYF. CDR3 DNA sequence: TGTGCCAGCAGCTTAGGCCATCGGACAGCAGGCGATACGCAGTATTTT.

This chain joins TRBV2 and TRBJ2-6, with unresolved D. The length of the CDR3 is 14 residues. CDR1 is SNHLY, CDR2 FYNNEI, per germline. Trimming took off 7 bases at V and 0 bases at J, with 7 bases between the two ends. The CDR3 spells CASTQPSGANVLTF. For the CDR3, the DNA is TGTGCCAGCACACAGCCCTCTGGGGCCAACGTCCTGACTTTC.

The V gene is TRBV9, the J gene TRBJ2-3; D is ambiguous. CDR1 and CDR2 (germline): SGDLS, YYNGEE. The CDR3 sequence is 17 residues long. V lost 5 bases, J lost 7 bases, and 26 bases lay in between. CDR3 amino acids: CASSPVLGGAGSYTQYF. The CDR3 DNA is TGTGCCAGCAGTCCCGTCCTCGGCGGAGCCGGCTCTTATACGCAGTATTTT. The whole variable domain, filled in from reference TRBV9 and TRBJ2-3, reads DSGVTQTPKHLITATGQRVTLRCSPRSGDLSVYWYQQSLDQGLQFLIQYYNGEERAKGNILERFSAQQFPDLHSELNLSSLELGDSALYFCASSPVLGGAGSYTQYFGPGTRLTVL.

J is TRBJ1-5 and V is TRBV4-1; D is ambiguous. Germline lookup yields CDR1 MGHRA and CDR2 YSYEKL. The CDR3 is 20 amino acids. V was cut by 0 bases and J by 0 bases, with 21 bases left in between. The CDR3 DNA reads as TGCGCCAGCAGCCAAGATTTTCTACGGGGAGGGATTGATAGCAATCAGCCCCAGCATTTT. Amino acid sequence: CASSQDFLRGGIDSNQPQHF.

The chain combines TRBV19 with TRBJ2-2; TRBD2 matches 8 bases. This CDR3 region has 16 residues. Germline V gene data show CDR1 as LNHDA and CDR2 as SQIVND (reference sequence). V shed 9 bases, J shed 1 base, and the junction held 10 bases outside the gene matches. DNA of the CDR3: TGTGCCAGGCCCCCTCGGGGACTAGTGAACACCGGGGAGCTGTTTTTT. Its protein product is CARPPRGLVNTGELFF.

The chain combines TRBV28 with TRBJ1-5; TRBD1 might be the D (5 bases). Trimming took off 4 bases at V and 9 bases at J, with 13 bases between the two ends. In germline, CDR1 is MDHEN, CDR2 SYDVKM. CDR3 length: 13 amino acids. CDR3 region: CASSWLGLGPQHF. The CDR3 DNA reads TGTGCCAGCAGTTGGTTGGGGCTCGGGCCCCAGCATTTT.

The chain has TRBV2 and TRBJ1-1, with D perhaps TRBD1 (6 bases). Germline CDR1 is SNHLY and CDR2 is FYNNEI. There are 15 residues in the CDR3. Trimming shortened V by 4 bases and J by 0 bases, and 12 bases separated the two germline ends. CDR3 DNA: TGTGCCAGCAGTGGATCAGGGGCCTTGAACACTGAAGCTTTCTTT. This encodes CASSGSGALNTEAFF.

This clone was counted a single time. V gene TRBV9 combines with J gene TRBJ2-3; D might be TRBD2 (6 bases). V was trimmed by 7 bases and J by 4 bases, leaving 16 bases between them. The CDR3 is made up of 14 amino acids. Germline V gene sequence: CDR1 SGDLS, CDR2 YYNGEE. The CDR3 nucleotides are TGTGCCAGCTCGGAGGGAGGCCTTGCAGATACGCAGTATTTT. Translating gives CASSEGGLADTQYF.

The rearrangement links TRBV28 to TRBJ2-3; possibly TRBD1 or TRBD2 for D (5 bases each). This CDR3 contains 12 residues. Trimming took off 9 bases at V and 4 bases at J, with 11 bases between the two ends. The germline CDR1 and CDR2 sequences are MDHEN and SYDVKM. CDR3 loop: CASLRGADTQYF. The CDR3 region has the DNA TGTGCCAGTTTGAGGGGAGCAGATACGCAGTATTTT.

The V call is TRBV11-2, the J call TRBJ1-2; 9 nucleotides agree with TRBD1. J was trimmed by 4 bases and V by 4 bases; bases with no gene match: 7. There are 15 residues in the CDR3. Germline values: CDR1 SGHAT, CDR2 FQNNGV. The CDR3 sequence is CASSSPRDRAYGYTF. DNA of the CDR3: TGTGCCAGCAGCTCCCCACGGGACAGGGCCTATGGCTACACCTTC.

This sequence joins TRBV30 and TRBJ1-2, with D possibly TRBD1 on 5 matching bases. In germline, CDR1 is GTSNPN, CDR2 SVGIG (reference sequence). The CDR3 loop spans 12 amino acids. Trimming took off 1 base at V and 3 bases at J, with 6 bases between the two ends. CDR3 in amino acids: CAWSAGYYGYTF. In DNA form, the CDR3 reads TGTGCCTGGAGTGCAGGGTACTATGGCTACACCTTC.

This clone was recorded only once. The rearrangement uses TRBV6-5 and TRBJ1-4; D might be TRBD1 (5 bases). CDR3 length: 14 residues. The germline V gene has CDR1 MNHEY and CDR2 SVGAGI. The V end was cut by 2 bases, the J end by 5 bases, with 9 bases between. CDR3 nucleotide sequence: TGTGCCAGCAGTTACGGGGGAATAAATGAAAAACTGTTTTTT. Its protein is CASSYGGINEKLFF.

The V gene is TRBV14, the J gene TRBJ2-1, with D perhaps TRBD2 (5 bases). The CDR3 sequence is 15 residues long. The germline CDR1 and CDR2 sequences are SGHDN and FVKESK. V gave up 6 bases and J gave up 3 bases, with 15 bases separating them. CDR3 protein: CASRGSRTLYNEQFF. The CDR3 coding sequence is TGTGCCAGCAGGGGTTCCAGGACTCTCTACAATGAGCAGTTCTTC.

The chain joins TRBV6-1 to TRBJ2-7; 7 bases map to TRBD2. V was pared by 8 bases and J by 4 bases, with 14 bases of the junction left unmatched. Germline V gene data show CDR1 as MNHNS and CDR2 as SASEGT. The length of the CDR3 is 15 residues. CDR3 sequence: CASRSIVAGVYEQYF. As DNA, the CDR3 is TGTGCCAGCCGATCCATTGTGGCGGGGGTTTACGAGCAGTACTTC.

V usage is TRBV5-1 and J usage is TRBJ2-3; D gene uncertain. This CDR3 is built from 12 residues. CDR1 SGHRS and CDR2 YFSETQ come from the germline V gene. V lost 7 bases and J lost 4, with 10 bases in between. The CDR3 sequence is CASGNAADTQYF. In nucleotides, the CDR3 is TGCGCCAGCGGAAATGCGGCAGATACGCAGTATTTT.